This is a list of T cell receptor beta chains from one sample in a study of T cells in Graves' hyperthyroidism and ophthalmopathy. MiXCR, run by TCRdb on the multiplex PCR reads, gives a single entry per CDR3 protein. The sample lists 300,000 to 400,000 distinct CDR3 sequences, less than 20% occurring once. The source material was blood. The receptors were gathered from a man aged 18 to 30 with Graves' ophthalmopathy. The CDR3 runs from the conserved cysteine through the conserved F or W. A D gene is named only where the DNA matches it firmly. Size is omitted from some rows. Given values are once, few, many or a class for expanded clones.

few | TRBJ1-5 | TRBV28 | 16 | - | TGTGCCAGCAGTGTGGGGTCTACCTATAGCAATCAGCCCCAGCATTTT | CASSVGSTYSNQPQHF
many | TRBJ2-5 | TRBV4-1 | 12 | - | TGCGCCAGCAGCCAAGATGGGCAGACCCAGTACTTC | CASSQDGQTQYF
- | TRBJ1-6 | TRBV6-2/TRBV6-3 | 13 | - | TGTGCCAGCTGGGGCCCAGGTAATTCACCCCTCCACTTT | CASWGPGNSPLHF
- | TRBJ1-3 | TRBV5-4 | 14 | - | TGTGCCAGCAGCTTGGGAGTCTCTGGAAACACCGTATATTTT | CASSLGVSGNTVYF
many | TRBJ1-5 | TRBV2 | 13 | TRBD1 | TGTGCCAGCAGGGGGACAGGGCTAGGGCCCCAGCATTTT | CASRGTGLGPQHF
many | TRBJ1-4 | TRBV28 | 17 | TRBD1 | TGTGCCAGCAATACGGGACAGGGCGTCTTGGAAGATGAAAAACTGTTTTTT | CASNTGQGVLEDEKLFF
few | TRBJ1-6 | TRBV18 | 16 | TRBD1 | TGTGCCAGCTCACCACAACAGGGGGCAAATAATTCACCCCTCCACTTT | CASSPQQGANNSPLHF
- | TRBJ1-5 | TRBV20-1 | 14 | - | TGCAGTGCTAGTGGTGGGGTAGGGAATCAGCCCCAGCATTTT | CSASGGVGNQPQHF
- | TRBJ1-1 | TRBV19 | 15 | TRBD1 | TGTGCCAGTACCGTGGGGGACAGCATGAACACTGAAGCTTTCTTT | CASTVGDSMNTEAFF
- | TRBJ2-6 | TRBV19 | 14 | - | TGTGCCAGTAGATCAGCTGCTGGGGCCAACGTCCTGACTTTC | CASRSAAGANVLTF
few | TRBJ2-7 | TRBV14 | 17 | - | TGTGCCAGCAGCCAAGTGGCACCCTGGGCCCCAAACTACGAGCAGTACTTC | CASSQVAPWAPNYEQYF
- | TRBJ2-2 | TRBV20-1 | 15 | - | TGCAGTGCTCCCTATGGACAGAGAATCACCGGGGAGCTGTTTTTT | CSAPYGQRITGELFF
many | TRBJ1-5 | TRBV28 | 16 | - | TGTGCCAGCAGTCCGTGGAGGGTGTTGGGCAATCAGCCCCAGCATTTT | CASSPWRVLGNQPQHF
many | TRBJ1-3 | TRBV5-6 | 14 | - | TGTGCCAGCAGCTTGGCAGGGGACGGAAACACCATATATTTT | CASSLAGDGNTIYF
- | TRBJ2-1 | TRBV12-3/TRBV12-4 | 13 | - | TGTGCCACCCGCCTCGAGGGAAACAATGAGCAGTTCTTC | CATRLEGNNEQFF
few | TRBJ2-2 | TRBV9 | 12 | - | TGTGCCAGCAGCGTAGAGGACGGGGAGCTGTTTTTT | CASSVEDGELFF
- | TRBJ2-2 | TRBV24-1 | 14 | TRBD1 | TGTGCCACCAGTGAGAAGGGGGCCGGCGGGGAGCTGTTTTTT | CATSEKGAGGELFF
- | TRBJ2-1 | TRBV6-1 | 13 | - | TGTGCCAGCAGTGTAAGCAGGGGTGATGAGCAGTTCTTC | CASSVSRGDEQFF
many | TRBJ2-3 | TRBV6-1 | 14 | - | TGTGCCAGTACCGGGGTTCATAGCACAGATACGCAGTATTTT | CASTGVHSTDTQYF
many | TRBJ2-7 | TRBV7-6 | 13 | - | TGTGCCAGCTCCTACAGGCGCTCCTACGAGCAGTACTTC | CASSYRRSYEQYF
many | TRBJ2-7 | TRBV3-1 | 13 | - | TGTGCCAGCAGCCAGACAAACTCCTACGAGCAGTACTTC | CASSQTNSYEQYF
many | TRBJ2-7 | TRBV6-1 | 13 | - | TGTGCCAGCAGCCCAAGGGCGGACTACGAGCAGTACTTC | CASSPRADYEQYF
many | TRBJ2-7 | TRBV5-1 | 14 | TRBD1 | TGCGCCAGCGGCCAACCGGGACAGGGATCCGAGCAGTACTTC | CASGQPGQGSEQYF
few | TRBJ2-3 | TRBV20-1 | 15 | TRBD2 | TGCAATGCTAACCACCGACTAGCGGCAAGAGATACGCAGTATTTT | CNANHRLAARDTQYF
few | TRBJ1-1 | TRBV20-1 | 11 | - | TGCAGTGCTAGGGCTAACACTGAAGCTTTCTTT | CSARANTEAFF
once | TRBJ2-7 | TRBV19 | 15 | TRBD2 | TGTGCCAGTAGTACTAAGACTAGCGGGGGCTACGAGCAGTACTTC | CASSTKTSGGYEQYF
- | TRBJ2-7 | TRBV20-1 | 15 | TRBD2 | TGCAGTGCTAGAGATGGAGCGGGGACCTCCTACGAGCAGTACTTC | CSARDGAGTSYEQYF
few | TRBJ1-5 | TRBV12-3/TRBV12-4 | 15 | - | TGTGCCAGCAGTACCGGGGGCGATAGCAATCAGCCCCAGCATTTT | CASSTGGDSNQPQHF
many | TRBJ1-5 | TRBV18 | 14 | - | TGTGCCAGCTCACCAAAGGCGACGAGTCAGCCCCAGCATTTT | CASSPKATSQPQHF
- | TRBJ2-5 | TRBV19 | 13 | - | TGTGCCACTCGGATCCAGGACAAAGAGACCCAGTACTTC | CATRIQDKETQYF
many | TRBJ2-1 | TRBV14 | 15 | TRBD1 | TGTGCCAGCAGCCCGAGAAGGACAGGGGGCAATGAGCAGTTCTTC | CASSPRRTGGNEQFF
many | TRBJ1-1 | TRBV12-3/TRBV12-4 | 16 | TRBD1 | TGTGCCAGCAGTCGCTGGACAGGGGGAATTACCACTGAAGCTTTCTTT | CASSRWTGGITTEAFF
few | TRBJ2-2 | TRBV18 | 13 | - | TGTGCCAGCTCACCATCGAACACCGGGGAGCTGTTTTTT | CASSPSNTGELFF
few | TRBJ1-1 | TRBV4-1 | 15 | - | TGCGCCAGCAGCCGGGGTGCGGGGGATGACACTGAAGCTTTCTTT | CASSRGAGDDTEAFF
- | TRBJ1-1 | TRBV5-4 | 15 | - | TGTGCCAGCAGCCCGCCGGGGGGGAGGGCGACTGAAGCTTTCTTT | CASSPPGGRATEAFF
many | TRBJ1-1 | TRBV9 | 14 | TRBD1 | TGTGCCAGCAGCGTAGCGGGACAGGGGGCTGAAGCTTTCTTT | CASSVAGQGAEAFF
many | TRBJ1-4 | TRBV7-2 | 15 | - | TGTGCCAGCAGCTTTGTCCAAGGCCCAGGGGAAAAACTGTTTTTT | CASSFVQGPGEKLFF
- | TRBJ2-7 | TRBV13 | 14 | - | TGTGCCAGCAGTTTTAGCACGCCCGGGCAAGAGCAGTACTTC | CASSFSTPGQEQYF
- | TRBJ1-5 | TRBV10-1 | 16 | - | TGCGCCAGCAGTGTGGGGTCGGGGAATAGCAATCAGCCCCAGCATTTT | CASSVGSGNSNQPQHF
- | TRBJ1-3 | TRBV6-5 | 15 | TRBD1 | TGTGCCAGCAGTTATTCGGACAGGGGGGGTAATACCATATATTTT | CASSYSDRGGNTIYF
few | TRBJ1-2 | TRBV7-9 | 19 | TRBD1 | TGTGCCAGCAGCCCACCCGAGACAGGACACTTACAGGGGTCCTATGGCTACACCTTC | CASSPPETGHLQGSYGYTF